These T cell receptor beta chains were read from a single sample in a study of OX40 agonist ivuxolimab in advanced cancers. Produced via immunoSEQ multiplex PCR; TCRdb's table is partial and in-frame only. The table lists approximately 26,000 clones, about 88% of them singletons, with approximately 16% in the top ten. This sample comprised CD4+ or CD8+ T cells sorted from blood, obtained in a trial of the OX40 agonist ivuxolimab. The receptor source for this set is an adult with an advanced solid tumor such as melanoma, head and neck, liver or kidney cancer. Both conserved end residues are part of each CDR3. A D gene is named only where the DNA matches it firmly.

TRBJ2-1,-,TRBV13,TGTGCCAGCAGCTCTAGCAATGAGCAGTTCTTC,CASSSSNEQFF
TRBJ2-7,-,TRBV7-6,TGTGCCAGCAGCTTAGCGTCGGATTCAACCTACGAGCAGTACTTC,CASSLASDSTYEQYF
TRBJ1-1,TRBD1,TRBV7-9,TGCGCCAGCAGCCAAGATCCTTGGACAGGCATCACTGAAGCTTTCTTT,CASSQDPWTGITEAFF
TRBJ2-7,TRBD1,TRBV7-8,TGTGCCAGCAGCTCTTCCGGACAGGGATGGTACGAGCAGTACTTC,CASSSSGQGWYEQYF
TRBJ1-1,-,TRBV14,TGTGCCAGCAGCCAAGAAAGTCAAAAGACACCAGGCTGGGGGACTGAAGCTTTCTTT,CASSQESQKTPGWGTEAFF
TRBJ2-7,TRBD1,TRBV7-9,TGTGCCAGCAGCAAGACAGGGACCTACGAGCAGTACTTC,CASSKTGTYEQYF
TRBJ1-3,-,TRBV7-8,TGTGCCAGCGCGGACTCTGGAAACACCATATATTTT,CASADSGNTIYF
TRBJ1-2,-,TRBV6-6,TGTGCCAGCAGTTACGGGCGGACAGACTATGGCTACACCTTC,CASSYGRTDYGYTF
TRBJ2-6,-,TRBV27,TGTGCCAGCAGTTTATCAGGTGATCCTGGGGCCAACGTCCTGACTTTC,CASSLSGDPGANVLTF
TRBJ2-1,-,TRBV29-1,TGCAGCGTTGATCGCACCTACAATGAGCAGTTCTTC,CSVDRTYNEQFF